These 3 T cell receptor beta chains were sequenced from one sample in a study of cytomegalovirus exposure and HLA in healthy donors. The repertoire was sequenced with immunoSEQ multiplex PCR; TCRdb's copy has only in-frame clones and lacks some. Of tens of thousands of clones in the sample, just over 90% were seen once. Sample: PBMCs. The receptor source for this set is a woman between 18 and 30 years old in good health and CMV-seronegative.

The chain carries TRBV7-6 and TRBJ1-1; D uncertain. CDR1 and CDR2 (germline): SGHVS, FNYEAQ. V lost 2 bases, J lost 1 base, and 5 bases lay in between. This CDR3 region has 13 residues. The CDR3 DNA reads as TGTGCCAGCAGCTTATTACAGAACACTGAAGCTTTCTTT. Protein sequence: CASSLLQNTEAFF. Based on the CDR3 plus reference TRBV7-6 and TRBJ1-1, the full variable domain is GAGVSQSPRYKVTKRGQDVALRCDPISGHVSLYWYRQALGQGPEFLTYFNYEAQQDKSGLPNDRFSAERPEGSISTLTIQRTEQRDSAMYRCASSLLQNTEAFFGQGTRLTVV.

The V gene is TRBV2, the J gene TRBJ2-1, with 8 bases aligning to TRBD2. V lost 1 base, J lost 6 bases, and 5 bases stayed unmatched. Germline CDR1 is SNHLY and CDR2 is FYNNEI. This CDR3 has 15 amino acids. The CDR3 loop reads CASSEEVAGRNEQFF. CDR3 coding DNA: TGTGCCAGCAGTGAAGAGGTAGCGGGGCGCAATGAGCAGTTCTTC. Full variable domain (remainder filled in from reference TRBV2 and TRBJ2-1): EPEVTQTPSHQVTQMGQEVILRCVPISNHLYFYWYRQILGQKVEFLVSFYNNEISEKSEIFDDQFSVERPDGSNFTLKIRSTKLEDSAMYFCASSEEVAGRNEQFFGPGTRLTVL.

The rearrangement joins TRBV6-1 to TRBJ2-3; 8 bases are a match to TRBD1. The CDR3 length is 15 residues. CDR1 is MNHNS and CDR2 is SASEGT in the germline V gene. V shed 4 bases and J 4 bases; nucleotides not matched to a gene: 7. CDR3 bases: TGTGCCAGCAGTGTAAGACAGGGGCGGGCAGATACGCAGTATTTT. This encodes CASSVRQGRADTQYF.